The subject of this entry is one TCR beta chain. The data derive from a study of cytomegalovirus exposure and HLA in healthy donors. V lost 0 bases, J lost 2 bases, and 10 bases lay in between. The CDR3 contains 15 residues. Germline V gene data show CDR1 as LGHNA and CDR2 as YSLEER. The PCR made use of 60 Vbeta and 13 Jbeta primers. Here immunoSEQ multiplex PCR was the method, and the copy in TCRdb shows in-frame clones only, minus some. The data hold fewer than 200,000 clones, with about 83% observed a single time. Specimen: PBMCs. This chain links TRBV4-3 with TRBJ2-5, with a weak D call TRBD1 (6 bases). The receptor was isolated from a woman in her twenties or thirties in good health and CMV-seronegative. The CDR3 nucleotides read TGCGCCAGCAGCCAAGATAATACAGGGCAAGAGACCCAGTACTTC. Translated, it gives CASSQDNTGQETQYF.